Following are 4 T cell receptor beta chains from one sample sequenced in a study of cytomegalovirus exposure and HLA in healthy donors (dated by TCRdb to about 2017). The library was produced with the immunoSEQ multiplex PCR assay. The multiplex PCR relied on a mix of 60 forward primers for TCR Vbeta segments and 13 reverse primers for TCR Jbeta segments. TCRdb re-hosts the immuneACCESS table, in-frame sequences only. Its copies lack some clones; in the studies checked, an unresolved V gene accounts for under half of them, and the cause for the rest is not known. Per the sample table, the count is 150,000 or so clones. The ten largest clones capture about 2.2% of the sample. The source material was PBMCs. The source is a woman aged 18 to 35 in good health and CMV-seronegative.

J is TRBJ1-2 and V is TRBV7-9, with TRBD1 matching 7 bases. Looked up from germline, CDR1 is SEHNR and CDR2 is FQNEAQ (reference sequence). Unmatched junction bases numbered 6, after V lost 2 bases and J lost 6 bases. This CDR3 is built from 14 residues. The DNA for the CDR3 is TGTGCCAGCAGCTTATTAGGGACAGAAGATGGCTACACCTTC. Translated: CASSLLGTEDGYTF.

The chain links TRBV7-9 to TRBJ1-1; D gene ambiguous. V lost 1 base to trimming and J lost 4 bases, with 7 bases between them. The CDR3 extends over 13 amino acids. CDR1 and CDR2 from the germline V gene are SEHNR and FQNEAQ (reference sequence). CDR3 amino acids: CASSLEEGTEAFF. The CDR3 DNA is TGTGCCAGCAGCTTAGAAGAGGGCACTGAAGCTTTCTTT.

The V gene is TRBV10-3, the J gene TRBJ2-5; TRBD1 aligns across 8 bases. CDR1 is ENHRY, CDR2 SYGVKD, per germline. CDR3 size: 16 residues. After removal of 3 bases from V and 4 bases from J, the junction contained 10 bases not matched to a gene. The CDR3 DNA sequence: TGTGCCATCAGTGATTTTCAAAGGACAGGGAGAGAGACCCAGTACTTC. It is translated as CAISDFQRTGRETQYF.

About this clone: Within the sample, other DNA sequences also encode this same CDR3. The V call is TRBV5-4, the J call TRBJ2-1, with 9 bases fitting TRBD2. The length of the CDR3 is 15 residues. Germline-derived CDR1 and CDR2 are SGHNT and YYREEE (reference sequence). Trimming took 4 bases from V and 1 from J; bases not matched to a gene: 3. The CDR3 sequence is CASSQTSGSYNEQFF. The CDR3 DNA reads TGTGCCAGCAGCCAGACTAGCGGATCCTACAATGAGCAGTTCTTC.